The present T cell receptor beta chain was sequenced within a study of T cells after somatic rescue of genetic block. This table comes from immunoSEQ multiplex PCR, and its TCRdb copy is limited to in-frame clones, with some not included. Of 85,000 to 100,000 clones in the sample, just under 90% were seen once. The CDR3 has 20 residues. Germline-derived CDR1 and CDR2 are LGHNA and YNFKEQ. V dropped 0 bases and J dropped 3; count of bases not matched to a gene: 12. The origin of this receptor is a woman aged 18-30 years. Sequences were obtained from peripheral blood mononuclear cells (PBMCs). The chain recombines TRBV4-2 with TRBJ2-4; 12 nucleotides align to TRBD2. The CDR3 DNA is TGTGCCAGCAGCCAAGATATCGGACTAGCGGGACAATTCGGCAAAAACATTCAGTACTTC. Encoded protein: CASSQDIGLAGQFGKNIQYF.